The TCR beta chain described here comes from a study of blood T cell repertoires in COVID-19. Authors' processing steps: Amplification of reference gene primers was used by the study to estimate nucleated cell counts. The repertoire was sequenced with immunoSEQ multiplex PCR; TCRdb's copy has only in-frame clones and lacks some. Clonal size and the V and J genes are those of that table, whereas D and trimming came from the DNA. The table has about 75,000 clones, about four fifths seen once. The CDR3 contains 14 residues. Germline CDR1 reads MDHEN; CDR2 reads SYDVKM. V was pared by 6 bases and J by 4 bases, with 13 bases between.

This sequence was found in a woman of 80 years or more with active or convalescent COVID-19. The chain couples TRBV28 to TRBJ1-3; D is ambiguous. The specimen sequenced was peripheral blood. CDR3 DNA sequence: TGTGCCAGCAGAGGCGGAGTCCGAGGAAACACCATATATTTT. Protein product: CASRGGVRGNTIYF.